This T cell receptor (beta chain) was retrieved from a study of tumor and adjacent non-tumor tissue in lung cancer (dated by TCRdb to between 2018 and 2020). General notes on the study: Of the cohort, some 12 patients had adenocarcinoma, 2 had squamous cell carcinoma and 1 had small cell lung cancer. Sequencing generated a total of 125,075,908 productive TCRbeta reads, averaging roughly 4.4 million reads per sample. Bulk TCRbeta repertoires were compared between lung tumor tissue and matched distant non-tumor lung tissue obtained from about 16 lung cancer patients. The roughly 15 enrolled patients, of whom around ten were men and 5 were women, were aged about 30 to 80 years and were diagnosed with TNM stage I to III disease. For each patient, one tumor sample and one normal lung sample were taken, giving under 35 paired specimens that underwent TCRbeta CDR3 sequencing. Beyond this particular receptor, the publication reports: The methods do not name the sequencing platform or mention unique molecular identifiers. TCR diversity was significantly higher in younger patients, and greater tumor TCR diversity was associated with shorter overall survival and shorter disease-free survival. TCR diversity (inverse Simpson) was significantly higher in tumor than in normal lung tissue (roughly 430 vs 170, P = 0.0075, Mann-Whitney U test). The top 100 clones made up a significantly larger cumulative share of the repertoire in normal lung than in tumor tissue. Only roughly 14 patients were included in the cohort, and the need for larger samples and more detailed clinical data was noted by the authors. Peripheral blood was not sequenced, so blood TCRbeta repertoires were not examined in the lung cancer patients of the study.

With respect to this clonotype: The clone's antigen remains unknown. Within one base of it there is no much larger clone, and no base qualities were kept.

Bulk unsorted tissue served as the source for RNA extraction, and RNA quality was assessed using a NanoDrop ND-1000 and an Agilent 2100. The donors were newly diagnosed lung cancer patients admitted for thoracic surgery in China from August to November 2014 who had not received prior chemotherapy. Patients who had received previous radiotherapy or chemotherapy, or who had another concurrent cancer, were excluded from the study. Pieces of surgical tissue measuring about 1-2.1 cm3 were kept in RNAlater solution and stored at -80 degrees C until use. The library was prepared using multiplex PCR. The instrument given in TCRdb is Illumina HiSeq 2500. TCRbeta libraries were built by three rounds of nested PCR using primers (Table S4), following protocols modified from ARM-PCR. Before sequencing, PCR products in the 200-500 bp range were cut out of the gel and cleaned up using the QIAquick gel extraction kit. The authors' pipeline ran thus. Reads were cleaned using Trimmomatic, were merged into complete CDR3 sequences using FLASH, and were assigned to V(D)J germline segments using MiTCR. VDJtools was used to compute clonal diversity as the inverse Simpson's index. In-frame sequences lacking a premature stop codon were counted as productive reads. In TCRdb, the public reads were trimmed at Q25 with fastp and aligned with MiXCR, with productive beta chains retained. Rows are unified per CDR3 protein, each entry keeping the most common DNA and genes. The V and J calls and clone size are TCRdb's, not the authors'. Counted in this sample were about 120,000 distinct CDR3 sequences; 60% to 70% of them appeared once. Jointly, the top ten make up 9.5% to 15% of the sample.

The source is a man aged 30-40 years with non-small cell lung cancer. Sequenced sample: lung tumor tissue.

The CDR3 in this case is CASSIGGFNEQFF. In nucleotides, the sequence is TGTGCCAGTAGTATAGGAGGATTCAATGAGCAGTTCTTC. The rearrangement joined TRBV19 to TRBJ2-1, with the D segment identity uncertain. The V end loses 1 base and the J end loses 6 bases, and a stretch of 7 bases separates them. The CDR3, from cysteine to phenylalanine, totals 13 residues. CDR3 DNA is the only sequence kept; it has 39 bases, read in frame from the first base. The germline V gene (reference sequence) yields LNHDA for CDR1 and SQIVND for CDR2.